Listed here is a single T cell receptor (beta chain). This clonotype occurred a few times. Its antigen is still unknown. No base quality information exists; no much larger clone differs at one position. The method behind the library was 5' RACE. Sequencing was carried out with an Illumina HiSeq 2500. A second roughly 7 to 12 cycle PCR used a sample-barcoded 5' primer and a J-beta primer mix. Each TCR beta cDNA molecule received a unique molecular identifier from a template-switch 5' adaptor carrying 12 random nucleotides. Each sample yielded at least 2.5 million CDR3-containing paired-end reads. First-strand cDNA was synthesized from all RNA with the Mint cDNA synthesis kit, primed by a TRBC-specific oligonucleotide. After uracil-DNA glycosylase treatment, a first 18-cycle PCR used universal primers M1SS and BC2_uni_R on all cDNA. For the original study's pipeline: For normalization, 1 million high-quality reads were randomly selected from each sample, with every read carrying a distinct molecular identifier. Instead of being binned into consensus sequences, reads that shared molecular identifiers were thrown out. MiTCR, set to a Q25 quality threshold and the strictest error-elimination algorithm, was used for CDR3 identification, clonotype clustering and error correction. A nonparametric unseen species model with Euler transformation was used to estimate lower-bound total TCR beta diversity. The public sequencing data were trimmed at Q25 with fastp and processed into clonotypes with MiXCR by TCRdb, which kept only in-frame beta chains. Entries that share a CDR3 protein sequence are merged under the most common genes and DNA. None of the V and J calls come from the authors' own analysis; TCRdb made them. This sample holds around 800,000 distinct CDR3 sequences; roughly 44% were observed only once. The ten largest account for roughly 18% of the sample.

This specimen belongs to a study of blood T cells in healthy people across ages (dated by TCRdb to between 2015 and 2016). As for the study more broadly: In model experiments, roughly one uniquely barcoded TCR beta cDNA molecule per two T cells was captured by template switching. Donors of different ages were randomly distributed across sequencing lanes to avoid experimental bias. Using deep sequencing normalized with unique cDNA molecular identifiers, the study measured how TCR beta repertoire diversity changes with age. For two donors (one aged 18 to 30 and one aged 80 or older), the study analyzed two additional independent replicas of 1 million unique cDNA reads from the same blood draw. Donors were grouped into four age groups: young (average about 15 years), middle-aged (under 40), aged (around 60) and long-lived (roughly 80).

The donors were some 39 Caucasian individuals from Russia, aged 6 to 90 years, who were systemically healthy. Approximately 9 milliliters of peripheral blood were collected from each donor into EDTA-treated Vacutainer tubes. PBMCs were isolated by Ficoll-Paque density-gradient centrifugation, with at least 6 million obtained per sample. Total RNA was extracted from PBMCs with Trizol reagent, with at least 6 micrograms obtained per sample. For every donor, flow cytometry on a PBMC aliquot measured the percentage of naive CD45RAhigh/CD27high T cells. The CDR3 runs 17 amino acids, cysteine and phenylalanine included. The sequence is cut down to CDR3 DNA, 51 bases in frame from base 1. The junction carries 15 bases between V and J, which are trimmed by 2 bases and 2 bases respectively. According to the germline V gene, CDR1 reads MDHEN and CDR2 reads SYDVKM. The paper's findings and limits, for the study overall: There was a strong correlation between observed TCR beta diversity and the percentage of naive T cells measured by flow cytometry. Estimates of total diversity based on one million sequenced T cells were regarded as lower bounds and as underestimates. Since profiling was done on bulk unsorted PBMCs, naive and antigen-experienced compartments could not be conclusively compared. Donor CMV infection status was unknown, potentially confounding age-related changes in expanded clonotypes. The long-lived group showed more naive CD4+ T cells, fewer expanded clones and increased TCR diversity than the aged group, suggesting age selection. Observed TCR beta diversity per million T cells fell roughly linearly with age, and a significant reduction was already apparent by age roughly 40.

Input material: blood. The chain is made from TRBV28 and TRBJ1-4; matching of 5 bases hints at TRBD1 as the D gene. This TCR came from a man aged 60 to 75 in good health. The DNA is TGTGCCAGCAGTTTAGGGGCCGGGGCCAGGACTAATGAAAAACTGTTTTTT. Protein translation: CASSLGAGARTNEKLFF.